This is a list of T cell receptor beta chains from one sample in a study of blood T cell repertoires in COVID-19. The table came from immunoSEQ multiplex PCR; TCRdb's copy has only in-frame clones and leaves some out. The sample contains some 78,000 clones, 90% of which appear only once. What was sequenced was peripheral blood. These TCRs come from a woman aged 45-65 years in a cohort sampled during active COVID-19. The CDR3 runs from the conserved cysteine through the conserved F or W. D genes are given only for firm matches. Some rows mark clone size as missing; the rest say once, few, many or name a class of expanded clone.

cdr3_nt: TGTGCCACCAGCCGACCCGGGGTCGCCAAAAACATTCAGTACTTC
cdr3_aa: CATSRPGVAKNIQYF
j_call: TRBJ2-4
v_call: TRBV15
d_call: .
clone_size: .

cdr3_nt: TGCAGTGCTAGTAGGGGCGCAGTTTATGGCTACACCTTC
cdr3_aa: CSASRGAVYGYTF
j_call: TRBJ1-2
v_call: TRBV20-1
d_call: .
clone_size: .

cdr3_nt: TGTGCCAGCAGTGAAAGGGGGGGTGGCTCTACAGATACGCAGTATTTT
cdr3_aa: CASSERGGGSTDTQYF
j_call: TRBJ2-3
v_call: TRBV6-1
d_call: .
clone_size: once

cdr3_nt: TGTGCCAGCAGTTTGCAGGGGCGAAACACTGAAGCTTTCTTT
cdr3_aa: CASSLQGRNTEAFF
j_call: TRBJ1-1
v_call: TRBV27
d_call: .
clone_size: .

cdr3_nt: TGTGCCAGCTCACTCCCCGGGACTAGCGGGACCTACGAGCAGTACTTC
cdr3_aa: CASSLPGTSGTYEQYF
j_call: TRBJ2-7
v_call: TRBV18
d_call: TRBD2
clone_size: .

cdr3_nt: TGTGCCAGCAGTTACTCAACAGGGATTATGAACACTGAAGCTTTCTTT
cdr3_aa: CASSYSTGIMNTEAFF
j_call: TRBJ1-1
v_call: TRBV6-5
d_call: .
clone_size: .

cdr3_nt: TGTGCCAGTAGGTACAGGGAAGTGAGTGAAAAACTGTTTTTT
cdr3_aa: CASRYREVSEKLFF
j_call: TRBJ1-4
v_call: TRBV19
d_call: .
clone_size: .

cdr3_nt: TGCAGCGTCCGTGGGCGCACTGAAGCTTTCTTT
cdr3_aa: CSVRGRTEAFF
j_call: TRBJ1-1
v_call: TRBV29-1
d_call: .
clone_size: .

cdr3_nt: TGTGCCAGCAGAGCTAGCGGGTCTACCTACGAGCAGTACTTC
cdr3_aa: CASRASGSTYEQYF
j_call: TRBJ2-7
v_call: TRBV4-2
d_call: TRBD2
clone_size: .

cdr3_nt: TGTGCCAGCAGCTTGATCGGGGCGGAGGGAGAGACCCAGTACTTC
cdr3_aa: CASSLIGAEGETQYF
j_call: TRBJ2-5
v_call: TRBV7-3
d_call: .
clone_size: .

cdr3_nt: TGTGCCAGCAGCTTAGGACAGGGCGGCGGCTATGGCTACACCTTC
cdr3_aa: CASSLGQGGGYGYTF
j_call: TRBJ1-2
v_call: TRBV7-2
d_call: TRBD1
clone_size: .

cdr3_nt: TGTGCCAGCTCCGGGACTAGGCTCTACAATGAGCAGTTCTTC
cdr3_aa: CASSGTRLYNEQFF
j_call: TRBJ2-1
v_call: TRBV6-5
d_call: TRBD2
clone_size: .

cdr3_nt: TGTGCCACCAGGGCTAGCGGGAGAGGAGAGCAGTACTTC
cdr3_aa: CATRASGRGEQYF
j_call: TRBJ2-7
v_call: TRBV24-1
d_call: TRBD2
clone_size: .

cdr3_nt: TGTGCCAGCAGTATCCAGGGCTACGAGCAGTACTTC
cdr3_aa: CASSIQGYEQYF
j_call: TRBJ2-7
v_call: TRBV5-5
d_call: .
clone_size: .

cdr3_nt: TGTGCCAGCAGCCCCCGGACGGGGATCAATCAGCCCCAGCATTTT
cdr3_aa: CASSPRTGINQPQHF
j_call: TRBJ1-5
v_call: TRBV7-8
d_call: .
clone_size: .

cdr3_nt: TGTGCCAGCACCAGGAACACTGAAGCTTTCTTT
cdr3_aa: CASTRNTEAFF
j_call: TRBJ1-1
v_call: TRBV28
d_call: .
clone_size: .

cdr3_nt: TGTGCCAGCAGTTTCGACAGGGTACGGGGGGAGACCCAGTACTTC
cdr3_aa: CASSFDRVRGETQYF
j_call: TRBJ2-5
v_call: TRBV28
d_call: .
clone_size: .

cdr3_nt: TGTGCCAGCACCTCAAGCGCGAGTAGCGGGAGGGCCCAGTTCTTC
cdr3_aa: CASTSSASSGRAQFF
j_call: TRBJ2-1
v_call: TRBV2
d_call: TRBD2
clone_size: .

cdr3_nt: TGTGCCTGGAGGGGCCTTGGACATACTTCCTACGAGCAGTACTTC
cdr3_aa: CAWRGLGHTSYEQYF
j_call: TRBJ2-7
v_call: TRBV30
d_call: .
clone_size: .

cdr3_nt: TGTGCCACCAGCAGAGATTACACGAACACTGAAGCTTTCTTT
cdr3_aa: CATSRDYTNTEAFF
j_call: TRBJ1-1
v_call: TRBV15
d_call: .
clone_size: .

cdr3_nt: TGTGCCACCAGTGATTCTCAGTTAGGGGCAGATACGCAGTATTTT
cdr3_aa: CATSDSQLGADTQYF
j_call: TRBJ2-3
v_call: TRBV24-1
d_call: .
clone_size: .

cdr3_nt: TGTGCCAGCCGGGGACAGGGAAACTACAATGAGCAGTTCTTC
cdr3_aa: CASRGQGNYNEQFF
j_call: TRBJ2-1
v_call: TRBV28
d_call: TRBD1
clone_size: .

cdr3_nt: TGTGCCAGCAGTGAGGTCGGACTAGCGAGCCCAGGGGATACGCAGTATTTT
cdr3_aa: CASSEVGLASPGDTQYF
j_call: TRBJ2-3
v_call: TRBV6-1
d_call: TRBD2
clone_size: .

cdr3_nt: TGTGCCAGTAGTCTTTACAATGAGCAGTTCTTC
cdr3_aa: CASSLYNEQFF
j_call: TRBJ2-1
v_call: TRBV19
d_call: .
clone_size: .

cdr3_nt: TGTGCCAGCAGTGGGGGGGCTACGGTCGAGCAGTACTTC
cdr3_aa: CASSGGATVEQYF
j_call: TRBJ2-7
v_call: TRBV28
d_call: .
clone_size: once

cdr3_nt: TGTGCCAGCAGCCTGGACAGGGCAAATCAGCCCCAGCATTTT
cdr3_aa: CASSLDRANQPQHF
j_call: TRBJ1-5
v_call: TRBV11-2
d_call: TRBD1
clone_size: .

cdr3_nt: TGTGCCACCAGTGATCTTCTGCCCTATGGCGGTGGGGAGACCCAGTACTTC
cdr3_aa: CATSDLLPYGGGETQYF
j_call: TRBJ2-5
v_call: TRBV24-1
d_call: .
clone_size: .

cdr3_nt: TGTGCCAGCAGTGAGCAGGGTTACGGCACTGAAGCTTTCTTT
cdr3_aa: CASSEQGYGTEAFF
j_call: TRBJ1-1
v_call: TRBV2
d_call: .
clone_size: .

cdr3_nt: TGTGCCAGTAGTAGTGCCCCGCCCCCGAGGGAGACCCAGTACTTC
cdr3_aa: CASSSAPPPRETQYF
j_call: TRBJ2-5
v_call: TRBV19
d_call: .
clone_size: .

cdr3_nt: TGCGCCAGCGGACAGGGAGGCAACTATGGCTACACCTTC
cdr3_aa: CASGQGGNYGYTF
j_call: TRBJ1-2
v_call: TRBV10-2
d_call: TRBD1
clone_size: .

cdr3_nt: TGTGCCAGCAGTTCCCCAGGGACAGGGAGGCCTGAAGCTTTCTTT
cdr3_aa: CASSSPGTGRPEAFF
j_call: TRBJ1-1
v_call: TRBV28
d_call: TRBD1
clone_size: .